What follows is one TCR beta chain and its context. Antigen specificity is unknown. Germline V gene sequence: CDR1 SGHDT, CDR2 YYEEEE. The length of the CDR3 is 13 residues. The V gene lost 2 bases and the J gene lost 0 bases, with 6 bases spanning the gap. Clones were sequenced by immunoSEQ multiplex PCR, and TCRdb holds only the in-frame ones, with some missing. The table shows tens of thousands of clones, with approximately 93% occurring only once. The record originates from a study of cytomegalovirus exposure and HLA in healthy donors. Broader study findings: The study flagged some 180 TCR beta chains as cytomegalovirus-associated. Subsequent analysis found a tendency for first-cohort TCR clusters to co-occur within the 120 or so validation repertoires. Diagnosis of cytomegalovirus status made by the classifier reportedly showed high specificity and sensitivity.

This clonotype was sampled from a man in his late teens or twenties in good health and CMV-seronegative. Sequencing was performed on PBMCs. The V gene is TRBV5-6, the J gene TRBJ2-7; D call uncertain. DNA for the CDR3: TGTGCCAGCAGCTTTGGAGACTCCTACGAGCAGTACTTC. It yields the protein CASSFGDSYEQYF.